This is a list of T cell receptor beta chains from one sample in a study of T cell responses to AZD1222 COVID-19 vaccine. Method: immunoSEQ multiplex PCR; TCRdb's copy keeps in-frame clones and lacks some. This table holds 130,000 to 150,000 clones, just under 95% found once. The starting material was peripheral blood, obtained after recovery from COVID-19. The source is an adult who had recovered from COVID-19. Both conserved end residues are part of each CDR3. The D gene is left open where the match is weak. Expanded clones get a size class; other rows say once, few or many, or leave the size out.

cdr3_length: 17; v_call: TRBV11-2; j_call: TRBJ1-2; clone_size: -; d_call: TRBD1; cdr3_nt: TGTGCCAGCAGCTCCCCTCCGGGACAGGGGGCGATCTATGGCTACACCTTC; cdr3_aa: CASSSPPGQGAIYGYTF
cdr3_length: 11; v_call: TRBV27; j_call: TRBJ1-1; clone_size: -; d_call: -; cdr3_nt: TGTGCCAGCAGTTTCTCTGGTAAAGCTTTCTTT; cdr3_aa: CASSFSGKAFF
cdr3_length: 13; v_call: TRBV5-6; j_call: TRBJ2-1; clone_size: -; d_call: -; cdr3_nt: TGTGCCAGCAGCTTAAGCGGATACAATGAGCAGTTCTTC; cdr3_aa: CASSLSGYNEQFF
cdr3_length: 15; v_call: TRBV5-1; j_call: TRBJ2-5; clone_size: -; d_call: TRBD1; cdr3_nt: TGCGCCAGCAGCTTAGGACAGGGCGGATGGGAGACCCAGTACTTC; cdr3_aa: CASSLGQGGWETQYF
cdr3_length: 14; v_call: TRBV19; j_call: TRBJ2-7; clone_size: -; d_call: -; cdr3_nt: TGTGCCAGTAGTCCGAGTAGCGGTGTTTACGAGCAGTACTTC; cdr3_aa: CASSPSSGVYEQYF
cdr3_length: 15; v_call: TRBV10-3; j_call: TRBJ2-7; clone_size: -; d_call: TRBD2; cdr3_nt: TGTGCCATCGGGACGACTAGCGGGAGGCTCCACGAGCAGTACTTC; cdr3_aa: CAIGTTSGRLHEQYF
cdr3_length: 12; v_call: TRBV7-8; j_call: TRBJ2-3; clone_size: -; d_call: -; cdr3_nt: TGTGCCAGCAGTTCCCTCCGGGACTTGCAGTATTTT; cdr3_aa: CASSSLRDLQYF
cdr3_length: 16; v_call: TRBV15; j_call: TRBJ2-1; clone_size: -; d_call: TRBD2; cdr3_nt: TGTGCCACCAGCAGAGATGGCGGTAGCGGGGCTACGGAGCAGTTCTTC; cdr3_aa: CATSRDGGSGATEQFF
cdr3_length: 15; v_call: TRBV27; j_call: TRBJ2-1; clone_size: -; d_call: -; cdr3_nt: TGTGCCAGCAGTTTATACCTGAGCTCCTACAATGAGCAGTTCTTC; cdr3_aa: CASSLYLSSYNEQFF
cdr3_length: 15; v_call: TRBV18; j_call: TRBJ1-2; clone_size: -; d_call: -; cdr3_nt: TGTGCCAGCTCACCAATCGTAGATTCTAACTATGGCTACACCTTC; cdr3_aa: CASSPIVDSNYGYTF
cdr3_length: 12; v_call: TRBV6-1; j_call: TRBJ2-7; clone_size: -; d_call: -; cdr3_nt: TGTGCCAGCAGTGAAGTCCTCTACGAGCAGTACTTC; cdr3_aa: CASSEVLYEQYF
cdr3_length: 15; v_call: TRBV2; j_call: TRBJ1-5; clone_size: -; d_call: -; cdr3_nt: TGTGCCAGCAGTGAATCTGGGTATGACAATCAGCCCCAGCATTTT; cdr3_aa: CASSESGYDNQPQHF
cdr3_length: 13; v_call: TRBV15; j_call: TRBJ1-1; clone_size: -; d_call: -; cdr3_nt: TGTGCCACCAGCAGAGATCAGGCGGCAGAAGCTTTCTTT; cdr3_aa: CATSRDQAAEAFF
cdr3_length: 16; v_call: TRBV28; j_call: TRBJ2-1; clone_size: -; d_call: TRBD2; cdr3_nt: TGTGCCAGCAGTCCCTCCCAGCGGGAGGGCCTCAATGAGCAGTTCTTC; cdr3_aa: CASSPSQREGLNEQFF
cdr3_length: 13; v_call: TRBV12-3/TRBV12-4; j_call: TRBJ2-2; clone_size: once; d_call: -; cdr3_nt: TGTGCCAGCACCTACGGGCCCCCCGGGGAGCTGTTTTTT; cdr3_aa: CASTYGPPGELFF
cdr3_length: 15; v_call: TRBV7-9; j_call: TRBJ2-7; clone_size: once; d_call: TRBD1; cdr3_nt: TGTGCCAGCAGCCCCTCACGACAGGGGGGTTACGAGCAGTACTTC; cdr3_aa: CASSPSRQGGYEQYF
cdr3_length: 14; v_call: TRBV6-5; j_call: TRBJ1-5; clone_size: -; d_call: -; cdr3_nt: TGTGCCAGTCGGGGGGCCATCGAGAATCAGCCCCAGCATTTT; cdr3_aa: CASRGAIENQPQHF
cdr3_length: 14; v_call: TRBV7-9; j_call: TRBJ2-1; clone_size: -; d_call: -; cdr3_nt: TGTGCCAGCAGCTTGGATCCGAGTGGCAATGAGCAGTTCTTC; cdr3_aa: CASSLDPSGNEQFF
cdr3_length: 12; v_call: TRBV30; j_call: TRBJ2-1; clone_size: -; d_call: -; cdr3_nt: TGTGCCTGGAGTAAAGAGCACAATGAGCAGTTCTTC; cdr3_aa: CAWSKEHNEQFF
cdr3_length: 14; v_call: TRBV5-6; j_call: TRBJ1-2; clone_size: -; d_call: TRBD1; cdr3_nt: TGTGCCAGCAGCACAGGACAGGGGACCTATGGCTACACCTTC; cdr3_aa: CASSTGQGTYGYTF
cdr3_length: 16; v_call: TRBV29-1; j_call: TRBJ2-3; clone_size: -; d_call: TRBD2; cdr3_nt: TGCAGCGTTGAAGGGCTAGCGGGAGGGAAGACAGATACGCAGTATTTT; cdr3_aa: CSVEGLAGGKTDTQYF
cdr3_length: 14; v_call: TRBV7-8; j_call: TRBJ2-1; clone_size: -; d_call: TRBD2; cdr3_nt: TGTGCCAGCAGCATACGGGAGGGATACAATGAGCAGTTCTTC; cdr3_aa: CASSIREGYNEQFF
cdr3_length: 14; v_call: TRBV2; j_call: TRBJ2-5; clone_size: -; d_call: -; cdr3_nt: TGTGCCAGCAACGGGGTTAGCCGTCCGGGTACCCAGTACTTC; cdr3_aa: CASNGVSRPGTQYF
cdr3_length: 14; v_call: TRBV6-2/TRBV6-3; j_call: TRBJ1-1; clone_size: -; d_call: -; cdr3_nt: TGTGCCAGCAGTTACTCAGGGACCGACACTGAAGCTTTCTTT; cdr3_aa: CASSYSGTDTEAFF
cdr3_length: 16; v_call: TRBV21-1; j_call: TRBJ1-6; clone_size: once; d_call: -; cdr3_nt: TGTGCCAGCAGCAATAGAGGGGATCCCCCTAATTCACCCCTCCACTTT; cdr3_aa: CASSNRGDPPNSPLHF
cdr3_length: 14; v_call: TRBV2; j_call: TRBJ1-1; clone_size: -; d_call: TRBD1; cdr3_nt: TGTGCCAGCATCGAGGGGGCGATGAACACTGAAGCTTTCTTT; cdr3_aa: CASIEGAMNTEAFF
cdr3_length: 14; v_call: TRBV5-1; j_call: TRBJ2-3; clone_size: -; d_call: -; cdr3_nt: TGCGCCAGCAGCTTTGCCCCAGGGGAGGATACGCAGTATTTT; cdr3_aa: CASSFAPGEDTQYF
cdr3_length: 12; v_call: TRBV6-1; j_call: TRBJ1-2; clone_size: once; d_call: -; cdr3_nt: TGTGCCAGCAGTGAAAGGGGTAATGGCTACACCTTC; cdr3_aa: CASSERGNGYTF
cdr3_length: 16; v_call: TRBV6-5; j_call: TRBJ1-5; clone_size: -; d_call: -; cdr3_nt: TGTGCCAGCAGTTACGAAGGGATAGGCCTTTATCAGCCCCAGCATTTT; cdr3_aa: CASSYEGIGLYQPQHF
cdr3_length: 15; v_call: TRBV6-5; j_call: TRBJ2-7; clone_size: -; d_call: -; cdr3_nt: TGTGCCAGCAGCCGGACCGGGGTCAACTCCTACGAGCAGTACTTC; cdr3_aa: CASSRTGVNSYEQYF
cdr3_length: 10; v_call: TRBV7-9; j_call: TRBJ2-2; clone_size: -; d_call: -; cdr3_nt: TGTGCCAGCAGCGGCGGGGAGCTGTTTTTT; cdr3_aa: CASSGGELFF
cdr3_length: 14; v_call: TRBV5-6; j_call: TRBJ1-1; clone_size: -; d_call: -; cdr3_nt: TGTGCCAGCAGCTTGGGCCCAGAAGATCCTGAAGCTTTCTTT; cdr3_aa: CASSLGPEDPEAFF
cdr3_length: 15; v_call: TRBV7-6; j_call: TRBJ1-6; clone_size: -; d_call: TRBD1; cdr3_nt: TGTGCCAGCAGCTTGGTCAGGGGGGGTAATTCACCCCTCCACTTT; cdr3_aa: CASSLVRGGNSPLHF
cdr3_length: 16; v_call: TRBV23-1; j_call: TRBJ2-7; clone_size: -; d_call: -; cdr3_nt: TGCGCCAGCAGCCTACAAGACCTGAGCATCTCCTACGAGCAGTACTTC; cdr3_aa: CASSLQDLSISYEQYF
cdr3_length: 15; v_call: TRBV30; j_call: TRBJ1-4; clone_size: -; d_call: -; cdr3_nt: TGTGCCCGAGGGAGGGGATCAAGAGGGAATGAAAAACTGTTTTTT; cdr3_aa: CARGRGSRGNEKLFF
cdr3_length: 11; v_call: TRBV30; j_call: TRBJ2-7; clone_size: -; d_call: -; cdr3_nt: TGTGCCTGGAAAGTAGCCTACGAGCAGTACTTC; cdr3_aa: CAWKVAYEQYF
cdr3_length: 15; v_call: TRBV28; j_call: TRBJ1-1; clone_size: -; d_call: -; cdr3_nt: TGTGCCAGCGCGAACCCAGGGGCCGTTGTCGCTGAAGCTTTCTTT; cdr3_aa: CASANPGAVVAEAFF
cdr3_length: 16; v_call: TRBV27; j_call: TRBJ1-2; clone_size: once; d_call: TRBD1; cdr3_nt: TGTGCCAGCAGTTTACAATCGCCAGGGGGCACGAATGGCTACACCTTC; cdr3_aa: CASSLQSPGGTNGYTF
cdr3_length: 18; v_call: TRBV11-2; j_call: TRBJ2-7; clone_size: -; d_call: TRBD1; cdr3_nt: TGTGCCAGCAGCTCCAGGACAGGGGGCGCCTTTATCCCCTACGAGCAGTACTTC; cdr3_aa: CASSSRTGGAFIPYEQYF
cdr3_length: 13; v_call: TRBV2; j_call: TRBJ1-1; clone_size: -; d_call: -; cdr3_nt: TGTGCCAGCAGGGGGGGCCTTAACACTGAAGCTTTCTTT; cdr3_aa: CASRGGLNTEAFF
cdr3_length: 12; v_call: TRBV6-5; j_call: TRBJ2-1; clone_size: -; d_call: -; cdr3_nt: TGTGCCAGCCGGCGGGGAAACAATGAGCAGTTCTTC; cdr3_aa: CASRRGNNEQFF
cdr3_length: 15; v_call: TRBV11-2; j_call: TRBJ2-7; clone_size: -; d_call: -; cdr3_nt: TGTGCCAGCAGCGCCCGGGACGGAAGCTCCTACGAGCAGTACTTC; cdr3_aa: CASSARDGSSYEQYF
cdr3_length: 17; v_call: TRBV28; j_call: TRBJ2-7; clone_size: once; d_call: -; cdr3_nt: TGTGCCAGCAGCCCGGCTTTGGCTGGGGGCCCCCAGTACGAGCAGTACTTC; cdr3_aa: CASSPALAGGPQYEQYF
cdr3_length: 17; v_call: TRBV28; j_call: TRBJ2-7; clone_size: -; d_call: TRBD2; cdr3_nt: TGTGCCAGCAGTTTGTTTCGAGTAGCGGGGGGTTCCTACGAGCAGTACTTC; cdr3_aa: CASSLFRVAGGSYEQYF
cdr3_length: 15; v_call: TRBV7-9; j_call: TRBJ2-5; clone_size: -; d_call: -; cdr3_nt: TGTGCCAGCAGCCTTGGGGGGAAAGTTCAAGAGACCCAGTACTTC; cdr3_aa: CASSLGGKVQETQYF
cdr3_length: 15; v_call: TRBV13; j_call: TRBJ2-7; clone_size: -; d_call: -; cdr3_nt: TGTGCCAGCAGCTTATGGGGCGGTAACTCCTACGAGCAGTACTTC; cdr3_aa: CASSLWGGNSYEQYF
cdr3_length: 14; v_call: TRBV10-3; j_call: TRBJ1-1; clone_size: -; d_call: TRBD1; cdr3_nt: TGTGCCATCAGTGGGACAGGGATGAACACTGAAGCTTTCTTT; cdr3_aa: CAISGTGMNTEAFF
cdr3_length: 12; v_call: TRBV30; j_call: TRBJ1-3; clone_size: -; d_call: -; cdr3_nt: TGTGCCTGGACAGACTCTGGAAACACCATATATTTT; cdr3_aa: CAWTDSGNTIYF
cdr3_length: 15; v_call: TRBV9; j_call: TRBJ1-2; clone_size: -; d_call: -; cdr3_nt: TGTGCCAGCAGCGTAACAGTGGATTTACCTGCGACCTACACCTTC; cdr3_aa: CASSVTVDLPATYTF
cdr3_length: 15; v_call: TRBV11-1; j_call: TRBJ2-3; clone_size: -; d_call: -; cdr3_nt: TGTGCCAGCAGCCCCGTATGGGATAGCACAGATACGCAGTATTTT; cdr3_aa: CASSPVWDSTDTQYF
cdr3_length: 14; v_call: TRBV28; j_call: TRBJ1-6; clone_size: -; d_call: -; cdr3_nt: TGTGCCAGCAGTTTTCAGGGTTTGAGTTCACCCCTCCACTTT; cdr3_aa: CASSFQGLSSPLHF
cdr3_length: 14; v_call: TRBV24-1; j_call: TRBJ2-7; clone_size: -; d_call: -; cdr3_nt: TGTGCCACCAGTGAACCGGGACTCCAAAGCGAGCAGTACTTC; cdr3_aa: CATSEPGLQSEQYF
cdr3_length: 15; v_call: TRBV24-1; j_call: TRBJ2-5; clone_size: -; d_call: TRBD1; cdr3_nt: TGTGCCACCAGTGAGGCCGGGACAGCTCAAGAGACCCAGTACTTC; cdr3_aa: CATSEAGTAQETQYF
cdr3_length: 13; v_call: TRBV7-9; j_call: TRBJ2-7; clone_size: -; d_call: TRBD1; cdr3_nt: TGTGCCAGCAGCTTCACAGGGGCTAGGGAGCAGTACTTC; cdr3_aa: CASSFTGAREQYF
cdr3_length: 16; v_call: TRBV2; j_call: TRBJ2-7; clone_size: -; d_call: -; cdr3_nt: TGTGCCAGCAGTGGGGCGGGGCACAGCCTTCGATACGAGCAGTACTTC; cdr3_aa: CASSGAGHSLRYEQYF
cdr3_length: 15; v_call: TRBV19; j_call: TRBJ2-5; clone_size: -; d_call: -; cdr3_nt: TGTGCCAGCAGGCTCCGGGGAGGGGGAGGAGAGACCCAGTACTTC; cdr3_aa: CASRLRGGGGETQYF
cdr3_length: 15; v_call: TRBV27; j_call: TRBJ2-1; clone_size: -; d_call: -; cdr3_nt: TGTGCCAGCAGTTTTCCCGGAGGGCCGATAGATGAGCAGTTCTTC; cdr3_aa: CASSFPGGPIDEQFF
cdr3_length: 15; v_call: TRBV5-1; j_call: TRBJ2-1; clone_size: -; d_call: TRBD2; cdr3_nt: TGCGCCAGCAGCTTGGGGATAGCGGGAGACTATGAGCAGTTCTTC; cdr3_aa: CASSLGIAGDYEQFF
cdr3_length: 13; v_call: TRBV6-5; j_call: TRBJ1-6; clone_size: -; d_call: TRBD1; cdr3_nt: TGTGCCAGCAGTTACGACAGGGTGACACCCCTCCACTTT; cdr3_aa: CASSYDRVTPLHF
cdr3_length: 15; v_call: TRBV6-5; j_call: TRBJ1-5; clone_size: -; d_call: TRBD1; cdr3_nt: TGTGCCAGCAGTAACACAGGGGGCGCATATCAGCCCCAGCATTTT; cdr3_aa: CASSNTGGAYQPQHF